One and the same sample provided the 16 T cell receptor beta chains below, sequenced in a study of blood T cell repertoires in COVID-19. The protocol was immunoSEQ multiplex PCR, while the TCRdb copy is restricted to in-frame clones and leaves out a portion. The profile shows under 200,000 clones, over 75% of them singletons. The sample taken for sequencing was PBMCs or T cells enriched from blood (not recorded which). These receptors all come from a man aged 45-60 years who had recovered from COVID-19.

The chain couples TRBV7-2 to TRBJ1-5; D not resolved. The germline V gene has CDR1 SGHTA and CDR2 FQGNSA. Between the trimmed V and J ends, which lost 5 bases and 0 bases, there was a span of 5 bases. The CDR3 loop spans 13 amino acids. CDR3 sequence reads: CASSPFSNQPQHF. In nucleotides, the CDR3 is TGTGCCAGCAGCCCTTTTAGCAATCAGCCCCAGCATTTT.

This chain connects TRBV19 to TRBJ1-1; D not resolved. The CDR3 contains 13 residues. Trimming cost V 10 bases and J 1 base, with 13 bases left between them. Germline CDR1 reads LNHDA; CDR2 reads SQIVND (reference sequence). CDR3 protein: CATTRPANTEAFF. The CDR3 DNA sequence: TGTGCCACCACTCGCCCTGCGAACACTGAAGCTTTCTTT.

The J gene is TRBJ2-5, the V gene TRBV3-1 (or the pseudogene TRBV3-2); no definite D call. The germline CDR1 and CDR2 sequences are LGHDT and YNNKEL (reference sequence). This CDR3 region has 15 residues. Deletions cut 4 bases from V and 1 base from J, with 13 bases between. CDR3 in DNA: TGTGCCAGCAGCCCCAGTGGGCCCGGCCAAGAGACCCAGTACTTC. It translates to CASSPSGPGQETQYF.

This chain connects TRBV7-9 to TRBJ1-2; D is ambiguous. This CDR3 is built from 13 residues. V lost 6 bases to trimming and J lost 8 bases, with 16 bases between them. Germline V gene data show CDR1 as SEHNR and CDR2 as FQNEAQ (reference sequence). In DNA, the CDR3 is TGTGCCAGCAGATGGGCAAGATTAGAGGGCTACACCTTC. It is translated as CASRWARLEGYTF.

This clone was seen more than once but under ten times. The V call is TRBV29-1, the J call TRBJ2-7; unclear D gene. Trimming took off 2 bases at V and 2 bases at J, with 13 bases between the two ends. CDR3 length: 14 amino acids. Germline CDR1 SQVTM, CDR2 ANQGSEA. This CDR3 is CSVEIWSSTYEQYF. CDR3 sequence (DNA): TGCAGCGTTGAAATCTGGTCGAGTACCTACGAGCAGTACTTC.

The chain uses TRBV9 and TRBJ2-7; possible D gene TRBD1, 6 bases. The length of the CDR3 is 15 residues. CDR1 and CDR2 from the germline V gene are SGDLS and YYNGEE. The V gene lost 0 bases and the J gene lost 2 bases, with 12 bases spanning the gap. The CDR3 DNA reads TGTGCCAGCAGCGTAGCTACAGGGTCGGCCTACGAGCAGTACTTC. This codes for CASSVATGSAYEQYF.

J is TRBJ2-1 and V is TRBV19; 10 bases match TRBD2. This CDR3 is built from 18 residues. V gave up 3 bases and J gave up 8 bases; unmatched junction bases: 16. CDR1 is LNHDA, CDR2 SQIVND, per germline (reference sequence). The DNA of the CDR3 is TGTGCCAGTAGTATTGCGTCTAGCGGGGGCCTAGGAGGGTATGAGCAGTTCTTC. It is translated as CASSIASSGGLGGYEQFF. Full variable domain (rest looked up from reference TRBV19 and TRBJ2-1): DGGITQSPKYLFRKEGQNVTLSCEQNLNHDAMYWYRQDPGQGLRLIYYSQIVNDFQKGDIAEGYSVSREKKESFPLTVTSAQKNPTAFYLCASSIASSGGLGGYEQFFGPGTRLTVL.

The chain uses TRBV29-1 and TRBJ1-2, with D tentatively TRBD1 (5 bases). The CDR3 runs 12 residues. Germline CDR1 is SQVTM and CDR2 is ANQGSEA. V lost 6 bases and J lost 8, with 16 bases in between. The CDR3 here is CSVAGGGEGYTF. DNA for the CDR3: TGCAGCGTAGCAGGCGGGGGAGAAGGCTACACCTTC.

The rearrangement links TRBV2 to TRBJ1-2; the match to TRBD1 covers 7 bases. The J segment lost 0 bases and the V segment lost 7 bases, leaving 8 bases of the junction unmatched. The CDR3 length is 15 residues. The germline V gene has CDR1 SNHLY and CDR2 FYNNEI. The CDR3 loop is CASTTNRGTNYGYTF. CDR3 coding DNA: TGTGCCAGCACCACAAACAGGGGAACTAACTATGGCTACACCTTC.

The CDR3 DNA reads as TGCGCCAGCAGCCCTCGGACTAGCGGGGGGGCCCCCAATGAGCAGTTCTTC. Amino acids: CASSPRTSGGAPNEQFF. This rearrangement joins TRBV5-1 to TRBJ2-1; 15 bases match TRBD2. The V gene's germline CDR1 is SGHRS and CDR2 YFSETQ. Trimming cost V 4 bases and J 6 bases; bases outside gene matches: 8. CDR3 length: 17 amino acids.

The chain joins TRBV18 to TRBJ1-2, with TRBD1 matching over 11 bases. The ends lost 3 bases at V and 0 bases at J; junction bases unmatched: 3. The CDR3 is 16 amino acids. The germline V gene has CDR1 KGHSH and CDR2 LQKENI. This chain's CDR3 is CASSPGTGGTNYGYTF. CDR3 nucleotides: TGTGCCAGCTCACCCGGGACAGGGGGAACTAACTATGGCTACACCTTC.

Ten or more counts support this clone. DNA for the CDR3: TGTGCCAGCTCACCACCGAAGACAGGACTTAACACCGGGGAGCTGTTTTTT. As protein: CASSPPKTGLNTGELFF. The chain couples TRBV18 to TRBJ2-2; tentative D call: TRBD1 (6 bases). CDR3 length: 17 amino acids. Deletions cut 0 bases from V and 2 bases from J, with 13 bases between. The germline CDR1 and CDR2 sequences are KGHSH and LQKENI.

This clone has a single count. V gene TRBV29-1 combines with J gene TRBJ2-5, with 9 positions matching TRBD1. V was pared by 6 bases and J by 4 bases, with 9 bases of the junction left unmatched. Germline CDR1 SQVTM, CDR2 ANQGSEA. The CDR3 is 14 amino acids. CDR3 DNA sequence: TGCAGCGTGAACAGGGGGCAAAGACCAGAGACCCAGTACTTC. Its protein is CSVNRGQRPETQYF. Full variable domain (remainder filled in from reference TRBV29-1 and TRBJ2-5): SAVISQKPSRDICQRGTSLTIQCQVDSQVTMMFWYRQQPGQSLTLIATANQGSEATYESGFVIDKFPISRPNLTFSTLTVSNMSPEDSSIYLCSVNRGQRPETQYFGPGTRLLVL.

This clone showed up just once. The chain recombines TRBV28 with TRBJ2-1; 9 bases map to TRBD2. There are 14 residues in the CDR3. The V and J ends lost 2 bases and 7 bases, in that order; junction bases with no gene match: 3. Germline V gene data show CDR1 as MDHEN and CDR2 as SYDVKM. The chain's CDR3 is CASSLSGRRNEQFF. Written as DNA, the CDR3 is TGTGCCAGCAGTTTAAGCGGGAGGAGGAATGAGCAGTTCTTC.

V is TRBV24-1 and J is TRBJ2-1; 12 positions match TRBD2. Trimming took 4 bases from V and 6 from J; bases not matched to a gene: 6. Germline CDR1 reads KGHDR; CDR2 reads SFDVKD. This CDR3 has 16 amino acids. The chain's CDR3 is CATSDPLAGGFNEQFF. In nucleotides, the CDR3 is TGTGCCACCAGTGACCCACTAGCGGGGGGCTTCAATGAGCAGTTCTTC.

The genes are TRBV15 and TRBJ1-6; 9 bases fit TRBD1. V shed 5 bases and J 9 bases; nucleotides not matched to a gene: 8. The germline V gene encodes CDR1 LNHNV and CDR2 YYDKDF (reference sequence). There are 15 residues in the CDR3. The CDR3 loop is CATSGESTGGSPLHF. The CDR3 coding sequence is TGTGCCACCAGCGGGGAGTCGACAGGGGGTTCACCCCTCCACTTT.